The sequence of this T cell receptor beta chain was determined in a study of T cell responses to AZD1222 COVID-19 vaccine. Generated by immunoSEQ multiplex PCR, the TCRdb table keeps only in-frame clones and is missing some. The repertoire consists of some 110,000 clones, with about 80% occurring once and the leading ten covering 4% to 6%. In germline, CDR1 is SGHAT, CDR2 FQNNGV. The CDR3 is made up of 16 amino acids. Trimming shortened V by 5 bases and J by 0 bases, and 17 bases separated the two germline ends. The sample in question was peripheral blood, obtained on day 0 of AZD1222 vaccination. J is TRBJ2-7 and V is TRBV11-2; possible D gene TRBD2, 6 bases. The TCR sequence derives from an adult in good health. CDR3 region: CASSHLRRGSSYEQYF. The CDR3, as DNA: TGTGCCAGCAGCCACCTCCGGCGGGGCAGCTCCTACGAGCAGTACTTC.